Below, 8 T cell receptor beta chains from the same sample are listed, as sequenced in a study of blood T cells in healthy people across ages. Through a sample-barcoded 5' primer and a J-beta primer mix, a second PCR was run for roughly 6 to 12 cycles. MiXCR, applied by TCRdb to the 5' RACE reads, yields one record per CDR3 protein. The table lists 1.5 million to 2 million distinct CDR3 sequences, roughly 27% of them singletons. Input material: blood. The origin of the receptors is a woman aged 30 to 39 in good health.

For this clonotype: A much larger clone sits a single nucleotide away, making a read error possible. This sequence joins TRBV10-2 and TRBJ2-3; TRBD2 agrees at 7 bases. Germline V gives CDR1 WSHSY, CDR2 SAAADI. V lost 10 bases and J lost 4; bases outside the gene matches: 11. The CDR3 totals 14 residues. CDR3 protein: CATAKGLSSDTQYF. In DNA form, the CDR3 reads TGCGCCACGGCCAAGGGACTAAGTTCAGATACGCAGTATTTT.

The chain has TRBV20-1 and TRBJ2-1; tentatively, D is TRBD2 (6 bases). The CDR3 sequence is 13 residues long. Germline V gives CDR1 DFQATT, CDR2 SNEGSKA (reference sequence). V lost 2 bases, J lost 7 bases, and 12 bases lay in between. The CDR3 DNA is TGCAGTGCTAGACCCGGAAGCGGGAATGAGCAGTTCTTC. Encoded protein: CSARPGSGNEQFF.

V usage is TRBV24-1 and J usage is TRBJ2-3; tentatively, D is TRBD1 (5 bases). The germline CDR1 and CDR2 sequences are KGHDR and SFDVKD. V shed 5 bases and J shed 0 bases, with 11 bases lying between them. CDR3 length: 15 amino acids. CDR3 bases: TGTGCCACCAGTGCACAGGACACTAGCACAGATACGCAGTATTTT. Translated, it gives CATSAQDTSTDTQYF.

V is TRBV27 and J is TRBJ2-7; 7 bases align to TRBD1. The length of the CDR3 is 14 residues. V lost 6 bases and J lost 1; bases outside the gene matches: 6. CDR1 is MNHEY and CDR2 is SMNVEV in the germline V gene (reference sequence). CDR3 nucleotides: TGTGCCAGCAGCCGGGTGGACAGGTCCTACGAGCAGTACTTC. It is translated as CASSRVDRSYEQYF.

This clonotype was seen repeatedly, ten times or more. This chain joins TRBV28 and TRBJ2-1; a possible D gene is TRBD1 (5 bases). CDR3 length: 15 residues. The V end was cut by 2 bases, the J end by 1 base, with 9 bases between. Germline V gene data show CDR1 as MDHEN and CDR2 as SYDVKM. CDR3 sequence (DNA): TGTGCCAGCAGTTTACGAAGGGGATCCTACAATGAGCAGTTCTTC. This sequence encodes CASSLRRGSYNEQFF.

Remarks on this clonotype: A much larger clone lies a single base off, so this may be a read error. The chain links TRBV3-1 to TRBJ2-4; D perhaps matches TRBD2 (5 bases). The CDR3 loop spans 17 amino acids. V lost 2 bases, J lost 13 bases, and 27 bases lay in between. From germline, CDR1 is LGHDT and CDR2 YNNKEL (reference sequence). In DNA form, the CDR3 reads TGTGCCAGCAGCCAACGCAATTATGGACTGGGGTACAATGAGCAGTACTTC. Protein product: CASSQRNYGLGYNEQYF.

Here the CDR3 DNA reads TGTGCCAGCAGAAAGCCCGGGACACCATATAGCAATCAGCCCCAGCATTTT. It yields the protein CASRKPGTPYSNQPQHF. V usage is TRBV28 and J usage is TRBJ1-5; tentative D call: TRBD1 (6 bases). The CDR3 length is 17 residues. CDR1 and CDR2 (germline): MDHEN, SYDVKM. V gave up 6 bases and J gave up 0 bases, with 18 bases separating them.

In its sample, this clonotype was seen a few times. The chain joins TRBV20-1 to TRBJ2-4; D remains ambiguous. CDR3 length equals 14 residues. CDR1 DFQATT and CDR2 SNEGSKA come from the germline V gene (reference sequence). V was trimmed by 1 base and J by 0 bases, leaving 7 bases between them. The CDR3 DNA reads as TGCAGTGCTAGAGTTGCAATAGCCAAAAACATTCAGTACTTC. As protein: CSARVAIAKNIQYF.